This T cell receptor beta chain was captured in a study of response to subunit inactivated influenza vaccine (dated by TCRdb to 2017 to 2018). Regarding the complete study: Deep quantitative T cell receptor repertoire profiling was used in the study to track responses to a trivalent subunit inactivated influenza vaccine. Points the paper makes about the study in general: It was suggested by the authors that each seasonal influenza vaccination may recruit only a limited number of new T cells.

Libraries were made using RT-PCR. Sequenced on an Illumina HiSeq 2500. The public reads were run again by TCRdb, first through fastp at Q25 and then through MiXCR, and only productive beta chains were kept. Each CDR3 protein appears once, grouped with its most common genes and DNA. This sample lists some 850,000 distinct CDR3 sequences; 15% to 20% were detected once. The ten top clones hold roughly a tenth of the sample. The CDR3 numbers 13 residues from cysteine through phenylalanine. The sequence is cut down to CDR3 DNA, 39 bases in frame from base 1. The germline ends are 18 bases apart after V is trimmed by 9 bases and J by 6 bases. The germline V gene sets CDR1 to MDHEN and CDR2 to SYDVKM. This clonotype has a handful of counts. Its antigen is currently not known. No much larger clonotype is one base removed from it; base qualities were not supplied.

The clonotype comes from a man in his forties or fifties who received an inactivated influenza vaccine. Donor details come from another sample of the same person, matched by shared clones. The receptor chain draws on TRBV28 and TRBJ2-7, and the D gene may be TRBD2, 6 bases matching. The specimen was PBMCs from blood, collected less than 6 days after vaccination. The nucleotide sequence reads as follows: TGTGCCAGTATAATCAGGCCCGGGGGCGAGCAGTACTTC. This translates into CASIIRPGGEQYF.